This T cell receptor beta chain was profiled in a study of spatial heterogeneity in lung cancer. Trimming took 3 bases from V and 6 from J; bases not matched to a gene: 10. CDR3 length equals 16 residues. The germline CDR1 and CDR2 sequences are DFQATT and SNEGSKA (reference sequence). This clonotype has a count of ten or more. MiXCR, run by TCRdb on the 5' RACE reads, gives a single entry per CDR3 protein. Counted here are roughly 39,000 distinct CDR3 sequences, 6.5% to 8.5% occurring once; the ten biggest clones make up 25% to 30%. Time point of the sample: sample taken at primary tumor resection. Tumor, nontumor lung or frozen PBMC supplied whole RNA that was sequenced unsorted.

V is TRBV20-1 and J is TRBJ2-1; 11 positions agree with TRBD2. The sequence was obtained from a male donor with early-stage non-small cell lung cancer. Sequences were derived from PBMCs, sampled at surgery. DNA for the CDR3: TGCAGTGCTAGCATGAGGGGAACTAGCGGGAGCAATGAGCAGTTCTTC. Translation: CSASMRGTSGSNEQFF.